The next 21 T cell receptor beta chains were all read from a single sample in a study of beta chain features in type 1 diabetes. No antigen is known for these receptors. General study points: Researchers report that Type 1 diabetes patients had moderately but significantly shorter TCRB CDR3s across all four CD4+ subsets.

The entirety of the isolated RNA underwent reverse transcription, so expressed TCRB transcripts were sequenced. The table came from immunoSEQ multiplex PCR; TCRdb's copy has only in-frame clones and leaves some out. The profile covers more than 25,000 clones, with around half appearing a single time and approximately 0.3% taken by the ten largest. Sequences were obtained from stem cell memory CD4+ T cells from blood. Receptor source: a young man with type 1 diabetes.

The genes are TRBV5-1 and TRBJ2-5; 9 bases align to TRBD2. V dropped 0 bases and J dropped 5; count of bases not matched to a gene: 8. The CDR3 is 16 residues long. Looked up from germline, CDR1 is SGHRS and CDR2 is YFSETQ. CDR3 region: CASSLATVAGEETQYF. The CDR3 DNA reads as TGCGCCAGCAGCTTGGCCACGGTAGCGGGAGAGGAGACCCAGTACTTC.

This sequence joins TRBV2 and TRBJ2-7; D might be TRBD1 (6 bases). The CDR3 is 15 amino acids. The germline V and J ends were trimmed by 7 bases and 7 bases, with 23 bases remaining between them. CDR1 SNHLY and CDR2 FYNNEI come from the germline V gene. CDR3 sequence reads: CASTRTAPTVGEQYF. For the CDR3, the DNA is TGTGCCAGCACTAGGACAGCTCCGACGGTTGGGGAGCAGTACTTC.

The chain recombines TRBV7-8 with TRBJ1-1; D not resolved. This CDR3 comprises 12 residues. The germline V gene has CDR1 SGHVS and CDR2 FQNEAQ. V was cut by 7 bases and J by 11 bases, with 17 bases left in between. CDR3 sequence reads: CASTEGGGKAFF. CDR3 DNA sequence: TGTGCCAGCACCGAGGGCGGAGGGAAGGCTTTCTTT.

This rearrangement joins TRBV10-1 to TRBJ2-1, with TRBD1 matching 10 bases. Germline CDR1 is WNHNN and CDR2 is SYGVQD (reference sequence). V lost 5 bases, J lost 7 bases, and 5 bases stayed unmatched. This CDR3 has 14 amino acids. The CDR3 here is CASSPGTGENEQFF. The CDR3 region has the DNA TGCGCCAGCAGTCCTGGGACAGGGGAAAATGAGCAGTTCTTC.

The rearrangement links TRBV10-2 to TRBJ2-3, with 7 bases identical to TRBD2. CDR1 and CDR2 (germline): WSHSY, SAAADI. The CDR3 is 14 residues long. Trimming cost V 3 bases and J 4 bases; bases outside gene matches: 4. The CDR3 coding sequence is TGCGCCAGCAGTGAACCCGGACTAGCAGATACGCAGTATTTT. Translated: CASSEPGLADTQYF.

This clone has more than one count but fewer than ten. The chain combines TRBV7-9 with TRBJ2-1; 10 nucleotides line up with TRBD1. The CDR3 extends over 15 amino acids. Germline-derived CDR1 and CDR2 are SEHNR and FQNEAQ (reference sequence). The V and J ends lost 1 base and 8 bases, in that order; junction bases with no gene match: 5. The CDR3 nucleotides are TGTGCCAGCAGCTTAGACGGGGACAGGGGTGATGAGCAGTTCTTC. Translating gives CASSLDGDRGDEQFF.

The chain couples TRBV7-2 to TRBJ1-2; unclear D gene. The length of the CDR3 is 14 residues. From germline, CDR1 is SGHTA and CDR2 FQGNSA. V gave up 1 base and J gave up 2 bases, with 8 bases separating them. The CDR3 DNA is TGTGCCAGCAGCTTAGAACCGGGGAACTATGGCTACACCTTC. Amino acids: CASSLEPGNYGYTF.

The rearrangement links TRBV2 to TRBJ2-2, with a weak D call TRBD2 (6 bases). Germline-derived CDR1 and CDR2 are SNHLY and FYNNEI. This CDR3 comprises 15 residues. Trimming left V 4 bases short and J 5 bases short, with 14 bases between. The DNA of the CDR3 is TGTGCCAGCAGTGTGGAGGGTCCGGTGACCGGGGAGCTGTTTTTT. Translating it yields CASSVEGPVTGELFF.

This chain links TRBV30 with TRBJ2-1, with TRBD1 matching 10 bases. The CDR3 sequence is 14 residues long. V was clipped by 3 bases and J by 9 bases; unmatched bases: 8. CDR1 is GTSNPN and CDR2 is SVGIG in the germline V gene (reference sequence). CDR3 in amino acids: CAWRLLTGGSEQFF. The DNA for the CDR3 is TGTGCCTGGAGGTTACTGACAGGGGGCAGTGAGCAGTTCTTC.

The genes are TRBV18 and TRBJ2-6; perhaps TRBD2 as D (6 bases). The CDR3 is 16 amino acids. Per the germline V gene, CDR1 is KGHSH and CDR2 is LQKENI. V lost 0 bases and J lost 0, with 6 bases in between. CDR3 coding DNA: TGTGCCAGCTCACCACCGGGGGGCTCTGGGGCCAACGTCCTGACTTTC. Translation gives CASSPPGGSGANVLTF.

The rearrangement joins TRBV30 to TRBJ1-5; D is perhaps TRBD1 (6 bases). Germline loops: CDR1 GTSNPN, CDR2 SVGIG (reference sequence). The germline V and J ends were trimmed by 0 bases and 1 base, with 7 bases remaining between them. The CDR3 is made up of 14 amino acids. The CDR3 is CAWSVGQSNQPQHF. CDR3 in DNA: TGTGCCTGGAGTGTAGGACAGAGCAATCAGCCCCAGCATTTT. The entire variable domain, with the rest obtained from reference TRBV30 and TRBJ1-5, is as follows: SQTIHQWPATLVQPVGSPLSLECTVEGTSNPNLYWYRQAAGRGLQLLFYSVGIGQISSEVPQNLSASRPQDRQFILSSKKLLLSDSGFYLCAWSVGQSNQPQHFGDGTRLSIL.

V is TRBV5-1 and J is TRBJ1-4; TRBD1 matches 8 bases. CDR1 SGHRS and CDR2 YFSETQ come from the germline V gene. The length of the CDR3 is 15 residues. Germline trimming cut 4 bases from V and 7 bases from J; bases unmatched to any gene: 9. The DNA of the CDR3 is TGCGCCAGCAGCACTGGACAGGGTGATGGTGAAAAACTGTTTTTT. Translating it yields CASSTGQGDGEKLFF.

The gene calls are TRBV6-5 and TRBJ2-2; D gene unclear. Trimming shortened V by 0 bases and J by 0 bases, and 8 bases separated the two germline ends. CDR1 and CDR2 from the germline V gene are MNHEY and SVGAGI. This CDR3 is built from 16 residues. The CDR3 DNA reads as TGTGCCAGCAGTTACTCTGGAGCTCCGAACACCGGGGAGCTGTTTTTT. Protein sequence: CASSYSGAPNTGELFF.

This CDR3 reads CASIPYGQGQETQYF. CDR3 DNA sequence: TGTGCCAGCATACCCTACGGACAGGGCCAAGAGACCCAGTACTTC. This chain links TRBV6-5 with TRBJ2-5; 8 bases are a match to TRBD1. The CDR3 length is 15 residues. Unmatched junction bases numbered 8, after V lost 7 bases and J lost 1 base. Germline values: CDR1 MNHEY, CDR2 SVGAGI.

This clone turned up a few times. The V and J genes are TRBV30 and TRBJ1-5, with 9 bases aligning to TRBD1. The CDR3 spans 14 residues. Germline V gives CDR1 GTSNPN, CDR2 SVGIG (reference sequence). The J segment lost 7 bases and the V segment lost 3 bases, leaving 7 bases of the junction unmatched. CDR3 DNA sequence: TGTGCCTGGAGCCCGGGACAGGGATTACAGCCCCAGCATTTT. Its translation: CAWSPGQGLQPQHF.

The chain is built from TRBV18 and TRBJ1-2; D might be TRBD1 (6 bases). CDR1 and CDR2 (germline): KGHSH, LQKENI. The CDR3 runs 16 residues. V lost 3 bases to trimming and J lost 0 bases, with 14 bases between them. For the CDR3, the DNA is TGTGCCAGCTCACCTATGACAGGACGTGCTAACTATGGCTACACCTTC. As protein: CASSPMTGRANYGYTF.

In this sample, this clone turned up a few times. The rearrangement uses TRBV11-3 and TRBJ1-1; 7 bases are shared with TRBD1. V dropped 2 bases and J dropped 2; count of bases not matched to a gene: 2. There are 14 residues in the CDR3. The germline CDR1 and CDR2 sequences are SGHNT and YENEEA. CDR3 bases: TGTGCCAGCAGCTTACAGGGGGAAAACACTGAAGCTTTCTTT. Its translation is CASSLQGENTEAFF.

In this sample, this clone turned up a few times. The CDR3 here is CASRRLAGNYEQYF. The CDR3 DNA sequence: TGTGCCAGCAGGCGACTAGCGGGAAACTACGAGCAGTACTTC. The V and J genes are TRBV7-2 and TRBJ2-7; TRBD2 matches 11 bases. Germline trimming cut 6 bases from V and 3 bases from J; bases unmatched to any gene: 4. This CDR3 is 14 amino acids long. Germline loops: CDR1 SGHTA, CDR2 FQGNSA.

The chain joins TRBV5-6 to TRBJ2-3; 10 bases agree with TRBD1. CDR1 is SGHDT and CDR2 is YYEEEE in the germline V gene. J was trimmed by 0 bases and V by 5 bases; bases with no gene match: 9. The CDR3 sequence is 17 residues long. The CDR3 is CASSWDRGVFSTDTQYF. CDR3 coding DNA: TGTGCCAGCAGTTGGGACAGGGGCGTTTTTAGCACAGATACGCAGTATTTT. The full variable domain, completed using reference TRBV5-6 and TRBJ2-3, is DAGVTQSPTHLIKTRGQQVTLRCSPKSGHDTVSWYQQALGQGPQFIFQYYEEEERQRGNFPDRFSGHQFPNYSSELNVNALLLGDSALYLCASSWDRGVFSTDTQYFGPGTRLTVL.

V is TRBV6-5 and J is TRBJ1-6, with D perhaps matching TRBD1 (5 bases). CDR1 MNHEY and CDR2 SVGAGI come from the germline V gene. V lost 2 bases, J lost 9 bases, and 11 bases lay in between. The CDR3 runs to 14 residues. CDR3 in amino acids: CASSYGQGPSPLHF. In DNA, the CDR3 is TGTGCCAGCAGTTACGGGCAGGGTCCTTCACCCCTCCACTTT.

The rearrangement links TRBV18 to TRBJ1-5; weak D call: TRBD1 (6 bases). With 1 base removed from V and 1 base from J, the gap between germline ends came to 11 bases. The CDR3 runs to 16 residues. Germline lookup yields CDR1 KGHSH and CDR2 LQKENI. In DNA form, the CDR3 reads TGTGCCAGCTCACCACTCCCACAGGGAAGCAATCAGCCCCAGCATTTT. As protein: CASSPLPQGSNQPQHF.